This section outlines one T cell receptor beta chain sequence together with its context. Its cognate antigen is unknown. Sequencing was performed with immunoSEQ multiplex PCR; in TCRdb, only in-frame clones are kept and a portion is missing. Here the sample spans approximately 23,000 clones, approximately 81% being singletons. J lost 0 bases, V lost 2 bases, and 3 bases had no gene match. Germline assignment: CDR1 SEHNR and CDR2 FQNEAQ (reference sequence). The CDR3 contains 16 residues. This sample was taken from a study of cytotoxic CD8 clonotypes in ibrutinib-treated CLL. The study's findings and limits: At ibrutinib response, clonality increased, and at progression it declined back toward baseline.

The sample in question was PBMCs, obtained before ibrutinib treatment. This receptor was identified in a human donor with chronic lymphocytic leukemia. The rearrangement uses TRBV7-9 and TRBJ2-1; 8 bases are shared with TRBD2. The CDR3 sequence: CASSLLGTSSYNEQFF. The CDR3 nucleotides read TGTGCCAGCAGCTTATTAGGGACTAGCTCCTACAATGAGCAGTTCTTC.